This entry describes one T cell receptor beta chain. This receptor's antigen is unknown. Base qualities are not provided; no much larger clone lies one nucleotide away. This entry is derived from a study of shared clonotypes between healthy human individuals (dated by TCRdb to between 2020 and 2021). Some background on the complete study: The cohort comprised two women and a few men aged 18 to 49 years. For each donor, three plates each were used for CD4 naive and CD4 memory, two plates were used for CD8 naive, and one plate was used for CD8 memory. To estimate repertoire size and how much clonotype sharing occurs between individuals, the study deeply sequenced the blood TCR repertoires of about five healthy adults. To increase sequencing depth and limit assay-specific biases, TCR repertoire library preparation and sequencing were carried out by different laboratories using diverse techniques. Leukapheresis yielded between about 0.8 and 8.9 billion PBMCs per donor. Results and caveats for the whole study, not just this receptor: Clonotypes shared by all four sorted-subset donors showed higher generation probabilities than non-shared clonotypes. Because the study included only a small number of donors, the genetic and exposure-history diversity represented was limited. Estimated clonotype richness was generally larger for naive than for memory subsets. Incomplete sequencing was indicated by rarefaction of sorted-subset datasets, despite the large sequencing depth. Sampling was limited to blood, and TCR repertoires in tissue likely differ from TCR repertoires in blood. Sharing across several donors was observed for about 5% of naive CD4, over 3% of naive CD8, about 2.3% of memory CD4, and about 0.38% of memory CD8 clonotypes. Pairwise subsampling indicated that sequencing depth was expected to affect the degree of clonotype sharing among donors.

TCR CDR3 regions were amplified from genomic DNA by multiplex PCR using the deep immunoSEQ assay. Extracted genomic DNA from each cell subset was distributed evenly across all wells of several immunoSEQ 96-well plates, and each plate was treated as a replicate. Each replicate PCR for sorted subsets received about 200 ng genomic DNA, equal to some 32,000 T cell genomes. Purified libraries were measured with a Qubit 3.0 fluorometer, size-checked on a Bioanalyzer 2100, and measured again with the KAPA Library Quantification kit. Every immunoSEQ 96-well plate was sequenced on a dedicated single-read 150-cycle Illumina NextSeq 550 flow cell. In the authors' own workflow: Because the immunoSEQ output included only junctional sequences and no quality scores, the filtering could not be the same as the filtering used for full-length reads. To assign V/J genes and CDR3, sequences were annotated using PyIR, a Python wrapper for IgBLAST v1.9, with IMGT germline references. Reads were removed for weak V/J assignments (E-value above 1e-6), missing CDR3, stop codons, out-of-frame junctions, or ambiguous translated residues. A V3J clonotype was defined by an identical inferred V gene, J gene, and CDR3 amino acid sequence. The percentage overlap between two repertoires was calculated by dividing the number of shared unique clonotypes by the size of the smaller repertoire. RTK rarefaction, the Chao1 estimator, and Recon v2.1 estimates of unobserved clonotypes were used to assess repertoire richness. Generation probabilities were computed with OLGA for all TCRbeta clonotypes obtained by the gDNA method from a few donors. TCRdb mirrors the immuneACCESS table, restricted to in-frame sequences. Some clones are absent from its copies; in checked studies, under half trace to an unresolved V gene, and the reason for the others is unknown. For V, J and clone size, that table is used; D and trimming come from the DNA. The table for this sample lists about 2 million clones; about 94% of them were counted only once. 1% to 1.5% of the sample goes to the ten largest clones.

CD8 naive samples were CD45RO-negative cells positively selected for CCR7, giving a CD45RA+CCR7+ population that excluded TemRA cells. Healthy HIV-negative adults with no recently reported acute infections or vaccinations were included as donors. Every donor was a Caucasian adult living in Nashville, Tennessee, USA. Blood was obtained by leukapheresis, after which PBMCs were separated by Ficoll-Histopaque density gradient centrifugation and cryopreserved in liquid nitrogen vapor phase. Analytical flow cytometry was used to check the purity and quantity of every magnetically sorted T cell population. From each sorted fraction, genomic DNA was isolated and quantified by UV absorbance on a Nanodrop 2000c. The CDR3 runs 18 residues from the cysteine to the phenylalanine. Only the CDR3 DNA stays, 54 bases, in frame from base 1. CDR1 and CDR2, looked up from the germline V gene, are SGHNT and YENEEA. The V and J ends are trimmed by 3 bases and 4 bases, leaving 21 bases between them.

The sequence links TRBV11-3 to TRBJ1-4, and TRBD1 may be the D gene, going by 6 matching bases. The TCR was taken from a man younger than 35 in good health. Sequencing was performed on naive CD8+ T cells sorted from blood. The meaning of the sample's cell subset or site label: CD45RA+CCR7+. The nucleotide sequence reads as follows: TGTGCCAGCAGCTTCAAATCCACAGGGACCTCGGGTAATGAAAAACTGTTTTTT. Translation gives CASSFKSTGTSGNEKLFF.